This T cell receptor (beta chain) originates from a study of metastatic and nonmetastatic thyroid tumors. This clone has at least ten counts. Its target is unknown. Among the patients, none had received any treatment before thyroid surgery. Deletions cut 5 bases from V and 1 base from J, with 11 bases between. Germline V gene lookup returns CDR1 MDHEN and CDR2 SYDVKM. The CDR3 covers 15 residues. Overall study findings and caveats: Compared with benign nodules, malignant thyroid tumors were reported to have significantly higher TCR beta diversity in both blood and tumor.

TCRdb re-analyzed the PCR reads through MiXCR. Counted here are about 16,000 clones, around 12% occurring once; the ten biggest clones make up around 15%. The V gene is TRBV28, the J gene TRBJ2-2, with D unresolved. The sample was tumor tissue. This TCR was recovered from a female donor with papillary thyroid cancer or a benign thyroid nodule (not recorded which). Some clones in this sample may be carry-over from other donors' samples. The CDR3, as DNA: TGTGCCAGCAGTGGGCCGGGCCAGAACACCGGGGAGCTGTTTTTT. As protein: CASSGPGQNTGELFF. Full variable domain (remainder filled in from reference TRBV28 and TRBJ2-2): DVKVTQSSRYLVKRTGEKVFLECVQDMDHENMFWYRQDPGLGLRLIYFSYDVKMKEKGDIPEGYSVSREKKERFSLILESASTNQTSMYLCASSGPGQNTGELFFGEGSRLTVL.